This T cell receptor beta chain is from a study of blood T cells in healthy people across ages. Across the study: Using template switching, researchers captured about one barcoded beta molecule for each two T cells. Study results and limitations: Donor CMV infection status was unknown, possibly confounding age-related changes in expanded clonotypes. Older individuals had lower TCR beta diversity per million T cells (the decline was roughly linear). Higher diversity, along with more naive CD4+ cells, distinguished long-lived donors from aged donors.

The second PCR ran about 6 to 12 cycles with a sample-barcoded 5' primer and J-beta primers. One entry per CDR3 protein, called by TCRdb with MiXCR from the 5' RACE reads. Of some 710,000 distinct CDR3 sequences in the sample, about half were seen once. This clonotype has only a few counts. Its antigen is not known. Germline V CDR1 and CDR2: MNHEY, SMNVEV (reference sequence). Trimming removed 5 bases from V and 3 bases from J; junction bases left unmatched: 7. The CDR3 contains 15 residues. The sequencing sample was made of blood. The chain links TRBV27 to TRBJ2-1; 7 bases match TRBD2. The receptor was derived from a man older than 75 in good health. DNA for the CDR3: TGTGCCAGCAGTGAAGCGGGGCCTGGCTACAATGAGCAGTTCTTC. This translates into CASSEAGPGYNEQFF.